This TCR beta chain was captured in a study of tumor-infiltrating lymphocytes in primary liver carcinoma. Investigators took RNA and DNA out together from about 21-30 mg of unsorted bulk tissue. The CDR3 runs to 15 residues. Germline V gene lookup returns CDR1 SGHAT and CDR2 FQNNGV. Trimming removed 1 base from V and 9 bases from J; junction bases left unmatched: 7. Regarding this clonotype: No conserved phenylalanine or tryptophan is present at the end of the CDR3, so a read error is the likely explanation.

From about 530 ng total RNA, TCR beta cDNA was generated with a primer in the constant region. Generation of the TCR beta libraries relied on three nested multiplex PCR rounds using slightly modified ARM-PCR. Primers for the first two PCR rounds were TRBV1-TRBV30 forward primers and a C-beta reverse primer (about 9 cycles per round). Each CDR3 protein gets one entry after TCRdb re-called the multiplex PCR reads with MiXCR. The data show some 64,000 distinct CDR3 sequences, approximately 74% seen once. Sequencing was carried out using liver tumor tissue from sampling region 4. As to subset: tumor region T4, right-lateral pole. This chain uses TRBV11-2 with TRBJ2-7; 12 nucleotides agree with TRBD1. This TCR was recovered from a man between 35 and 55 years old with primary liver carcinoma and hepatitis B virus infection. CDR3 sequence: CASSLAPGQGAVQYL. The CDR3, as DNA: TGTGCCAGCAGCTTAGCTCCGGGACAGGGGGCGGTGCAGTACCTC.